This T cell receptor beta chain was observed in a study of T cell responses to AZD1222 COVID-19 vaccine. V lost 4 bases, J lost 5 bases, and 9 bases stayed unmatched. The germline CDR1 and CDR2 sequences are ENHRY and SYGVKD. The CDR3 sequence is 16 residues long. Comments on this clone: What it binds is unknown.

Study results and caveats: Rises in breadth and depth of Spike-specific TCRs came after two AZD1222 doses. Across spike, vaccine-associated CD4 TCRs were found, dominant at 160-218 and 743-854.

The table came from immunoSEQ multiplex PCR; TCRdb's copy has only in-frame clones and leaves some out. The sample has 150,000 to 160,000 clones, 70% to 90% seen once. J is TRBJ2-3 and V is TRBV10-3; 10 bases align to TRBD1. This clonotype was obtained from an adult in good health. Sample: peripheral blood, taken on day 0 of MenACWY control vaccination. CDR3 nucleotides: TGTGCCATCAGTGCAAAGACAGGGGGCTCCGAAGATACGCAGTATTTT. The encoded protein is CAISAKTGGSEDTQYF.